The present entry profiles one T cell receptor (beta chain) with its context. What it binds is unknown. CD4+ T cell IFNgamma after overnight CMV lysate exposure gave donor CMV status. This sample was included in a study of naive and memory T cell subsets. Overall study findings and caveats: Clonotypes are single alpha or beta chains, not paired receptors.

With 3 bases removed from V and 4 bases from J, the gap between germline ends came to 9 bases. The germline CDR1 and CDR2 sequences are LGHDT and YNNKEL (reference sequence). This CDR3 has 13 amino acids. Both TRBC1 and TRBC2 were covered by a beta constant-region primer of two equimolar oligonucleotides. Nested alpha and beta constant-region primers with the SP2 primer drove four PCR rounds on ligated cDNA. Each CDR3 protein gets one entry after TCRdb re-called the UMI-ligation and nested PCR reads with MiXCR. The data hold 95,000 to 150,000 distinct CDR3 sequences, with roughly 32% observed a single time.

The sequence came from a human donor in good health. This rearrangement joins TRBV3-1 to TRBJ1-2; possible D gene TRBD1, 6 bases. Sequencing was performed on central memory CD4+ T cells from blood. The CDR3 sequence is CASSHTGRYGYTF. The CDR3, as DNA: TGTGCCAGCAGCCATACAGGGCGCTATGGCTACACCTTC.